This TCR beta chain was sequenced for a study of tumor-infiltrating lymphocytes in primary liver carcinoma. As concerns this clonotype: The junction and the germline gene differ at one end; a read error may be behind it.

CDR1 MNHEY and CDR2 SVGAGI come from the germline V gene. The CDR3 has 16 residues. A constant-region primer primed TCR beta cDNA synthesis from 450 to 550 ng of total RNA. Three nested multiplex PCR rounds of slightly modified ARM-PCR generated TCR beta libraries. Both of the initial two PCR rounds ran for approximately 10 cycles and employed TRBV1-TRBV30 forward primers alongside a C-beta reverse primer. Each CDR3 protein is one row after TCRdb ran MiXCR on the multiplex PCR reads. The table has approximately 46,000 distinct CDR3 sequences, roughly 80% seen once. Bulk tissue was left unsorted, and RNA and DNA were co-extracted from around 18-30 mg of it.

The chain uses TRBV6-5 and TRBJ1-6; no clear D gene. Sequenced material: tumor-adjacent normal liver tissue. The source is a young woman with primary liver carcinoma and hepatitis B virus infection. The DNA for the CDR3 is TGTGTCAGCTGTAAACAGTCCGCCATATATAATTCACCCCTCCACTTT. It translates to CVSCKQSAIYNSPLHF.